Described below is a single T cell receptor (beta chain) sequence and its context. The data derive from a study of blood T cell repertoires in COVID-19. On the study more broadly: Samples taken during acute and convalescent COVID-19 were collected in the United States, Italy and Spain. PBMCs, B-cell-depleted T cells, or T cells were the source of the cDNA or gDNA that made up the material.

Germline V CDR1 and CDR2: LGHDT, YNNKEL (reference sequence). Deletions cut 2 bases from V and 0 bases from J, with 18 bases between. The CDR3 loop spans 18 amino acids. Per the original data handling: Nucleated cell number was recorded as an estimate derived from reference gene primer amplification. Some clones are missing from TCRdb's copy, which holds only in-frame ones; the method was immunoSEQ multiplex PCR. V, J and clone size were drawn from that table, and D and trimming were deduced from the DNA. The sample carries some 400,000 clones, 85% to 90% recorded once. The sequenced sample consisted of peripheral blood. The chain is built from TRBV3-1 (or the pseudogene TRBV3-2) and TRBJ2-3; D is possibly TRBD2 (6 bases). The sequence was obtained from a human donor in a cohort sampled during active COVID-19. The CDR3 spells CASSQTLAGGASTDTQYF. DNA of the CDR3: TGTGCCAGCAGCCAAACCTTAGCTGGCGGGGCAAGCACAGATACGCAGTATTTT.